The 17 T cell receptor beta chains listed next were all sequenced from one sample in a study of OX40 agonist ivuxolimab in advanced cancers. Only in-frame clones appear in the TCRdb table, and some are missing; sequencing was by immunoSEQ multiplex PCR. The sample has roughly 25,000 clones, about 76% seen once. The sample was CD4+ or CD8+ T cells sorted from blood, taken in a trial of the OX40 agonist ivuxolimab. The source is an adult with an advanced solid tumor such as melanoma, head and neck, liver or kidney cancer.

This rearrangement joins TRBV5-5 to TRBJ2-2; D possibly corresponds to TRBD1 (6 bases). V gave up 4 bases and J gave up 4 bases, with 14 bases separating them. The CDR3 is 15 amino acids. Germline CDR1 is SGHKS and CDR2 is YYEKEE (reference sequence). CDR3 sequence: CASSLTTGTTGELFF. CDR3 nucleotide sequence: TGTGCCAGCAGCCTTACCACAGGGACCACCGGGGAGCTGTTTTTT.

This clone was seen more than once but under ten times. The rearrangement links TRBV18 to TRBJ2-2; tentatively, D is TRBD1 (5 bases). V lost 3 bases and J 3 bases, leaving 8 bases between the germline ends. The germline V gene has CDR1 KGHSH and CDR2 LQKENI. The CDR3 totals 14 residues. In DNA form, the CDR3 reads TGTGCCAGCTCACCGGACATGGACACCGGGGAGCTGTTTTTT. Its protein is CASSPDMDTGELFF.

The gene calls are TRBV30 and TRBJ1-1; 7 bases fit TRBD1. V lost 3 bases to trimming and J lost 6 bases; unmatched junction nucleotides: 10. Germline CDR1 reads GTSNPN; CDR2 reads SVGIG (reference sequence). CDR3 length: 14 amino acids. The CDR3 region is CAWSRQGLGSEAFF. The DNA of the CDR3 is TGTGCCTGGAGCAGACAGGGATTGGGCTCTGAAGCTTTCTTT.

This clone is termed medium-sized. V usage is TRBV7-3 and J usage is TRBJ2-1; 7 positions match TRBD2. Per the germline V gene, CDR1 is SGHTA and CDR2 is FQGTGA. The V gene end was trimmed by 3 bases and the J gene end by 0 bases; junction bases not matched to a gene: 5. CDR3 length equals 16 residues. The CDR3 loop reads CASSFTSESSYNEQFF. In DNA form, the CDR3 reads TGTGCCAGCAGCTTTACTAGCGAAAGCTCCTACAATGAGCAGTTCTTC.

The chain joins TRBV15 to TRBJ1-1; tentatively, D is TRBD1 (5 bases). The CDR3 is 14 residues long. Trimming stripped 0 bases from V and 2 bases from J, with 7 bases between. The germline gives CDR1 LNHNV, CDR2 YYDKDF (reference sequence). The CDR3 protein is CATSREDTNTEAFF. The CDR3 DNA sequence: TGTGCCACCAGCAGAGAGGACACAAACACTGAAGCTTTCTTT.

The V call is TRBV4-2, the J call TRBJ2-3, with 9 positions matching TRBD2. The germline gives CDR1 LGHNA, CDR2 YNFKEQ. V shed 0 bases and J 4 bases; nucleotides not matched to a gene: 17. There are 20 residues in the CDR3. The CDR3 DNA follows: TGTGCCAGCAGCCAAGAGGTGGCAGCGGGGGGACGATTAACGGCAGATACGCAGTATTTT. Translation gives CASSQEVAAGGRLTADTQYF.

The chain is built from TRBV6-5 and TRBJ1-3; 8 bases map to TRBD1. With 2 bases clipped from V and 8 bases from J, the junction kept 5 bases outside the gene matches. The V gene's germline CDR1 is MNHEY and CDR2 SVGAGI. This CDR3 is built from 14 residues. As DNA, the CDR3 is TGTGCCAGCAGTTACGCAGGGGGCTCGGACACCATATATTTT. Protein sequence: CASSYAGGSDTIYF.

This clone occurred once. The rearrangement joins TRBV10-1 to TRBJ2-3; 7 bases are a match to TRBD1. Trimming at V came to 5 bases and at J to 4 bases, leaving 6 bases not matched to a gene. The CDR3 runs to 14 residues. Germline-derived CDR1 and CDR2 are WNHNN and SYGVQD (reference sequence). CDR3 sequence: CASSPGQLSDTQYF. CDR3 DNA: TGCGCCAGCAGTCCGGGACAGCTCTCAGATACGCAGTATTTT.

The DNA of the CDR3 is TGTGCCAGCAGCTTTGGGGCTAGCGGGGGCTACGAGCAGTACTTC. It specifies CASSFGASGGYEQYF. The rearrangement links TRBV5-8 to TRBJ2-5; the match to TRBD2 covers 10 bases. Matching the DNA end better, TRBJ2-7 makes the J call doubtful. This CDR3 comprises 15 residues. Germline CDR1 reads SGHTS; CDR2 reads YDEGEE.

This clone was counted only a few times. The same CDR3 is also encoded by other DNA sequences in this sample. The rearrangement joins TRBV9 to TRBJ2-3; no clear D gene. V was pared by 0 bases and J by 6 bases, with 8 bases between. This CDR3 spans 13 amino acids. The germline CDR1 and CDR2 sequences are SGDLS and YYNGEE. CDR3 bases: TGTGCCAGCAGCGTAGACCCCCCGGATACGCAGTATTTT. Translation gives CASSVDPPDTQYF.

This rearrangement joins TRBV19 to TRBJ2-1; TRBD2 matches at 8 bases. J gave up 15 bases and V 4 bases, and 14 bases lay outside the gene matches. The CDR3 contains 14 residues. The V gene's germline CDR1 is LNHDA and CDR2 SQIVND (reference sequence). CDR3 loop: CASSKIAGYGSTFF. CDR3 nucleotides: TGTGCCAGTAGTAAAATAGCGGGGTACGGAAGTACGTTCTTC.

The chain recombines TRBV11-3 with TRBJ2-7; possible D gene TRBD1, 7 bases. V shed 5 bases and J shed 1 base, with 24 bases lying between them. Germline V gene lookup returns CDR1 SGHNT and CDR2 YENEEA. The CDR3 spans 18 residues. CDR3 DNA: TGTGCCAGCAGCACTAGGGGAGGATTGAGGGGACAGTCCTACGAGCAGTACTTC. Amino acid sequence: CASSTRGGLRGQSYEQYF.

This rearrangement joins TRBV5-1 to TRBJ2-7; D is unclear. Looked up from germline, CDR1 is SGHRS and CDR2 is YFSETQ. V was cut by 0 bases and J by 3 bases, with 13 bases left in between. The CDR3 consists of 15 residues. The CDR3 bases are TGCGCCAGCAGCTTGGGATCTACTGGGCACTACGAGCAGTACTTC. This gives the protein CASSLGSTGHYEQYF. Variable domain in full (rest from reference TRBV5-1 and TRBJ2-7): KAGVTQTPRYLIKTRGQQVTLSCSPISGHRSVSWYQQTPGQGLQFLFEYFSETQRNKGNFPGRFSGRQFSNSRSEMNVSTLELGDSALYLCASSLGSTGHYEQYFGPGTRLTVT.

The CDR3 coding sequence is TGTGCCAGCAGTCAGTCGGGGGTCACCGGGGAGCTGTTTTTT. It codes for CASSQSGVTGELFF. The rearrangement uses TRBV6-5 and TRBJ2-2, with D tentatively TRBD2 (6 bases). With 5 bases removed from V and 4 bases from J, the gap between germline ends came to 11 bases. Germline V CDR1 and CDR2: MNHEY, SVGAGI. The CDR3 is 14 residues long.

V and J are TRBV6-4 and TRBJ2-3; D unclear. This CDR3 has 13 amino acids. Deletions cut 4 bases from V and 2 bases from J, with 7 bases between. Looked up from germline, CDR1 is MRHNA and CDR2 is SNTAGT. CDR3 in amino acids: CASSGYPTDTQYF. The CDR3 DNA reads TGTGCCAGCAGTGGCTACCCCACAGATACGCAGTATTTT.

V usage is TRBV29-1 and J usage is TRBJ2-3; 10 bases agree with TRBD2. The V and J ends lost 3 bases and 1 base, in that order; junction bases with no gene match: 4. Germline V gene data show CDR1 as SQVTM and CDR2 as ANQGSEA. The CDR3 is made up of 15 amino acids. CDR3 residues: CSVETSGWGTDTQYF. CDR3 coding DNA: TGCAGCGTTGAGACTAGCGGGTGGGGCACAGATACGCAGTATTTT.

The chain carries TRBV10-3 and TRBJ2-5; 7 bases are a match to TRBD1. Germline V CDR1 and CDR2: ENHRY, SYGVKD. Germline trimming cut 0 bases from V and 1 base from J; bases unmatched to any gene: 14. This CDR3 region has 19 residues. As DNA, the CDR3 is TGTGCCATCAGTGAGTCGAAAGGCCGGGACAGAGGAGGCCAAGAGACCCAGTACTTC. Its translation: CAISESKGRDRGGQETQYF.